This T cell receptor beta chain was recorded in a study of regulatory T cells in long-lasting Graves disease. Study summary: The criterion for persistent Graves' disease was over 5 years of antithyroid drugs with positive TSH receptor antibodies.

The germline V gene has CDR1 MNHNS and CDR2 SASEGT. The ends were cut back, 7 bases at V and 0 bases at J, with 6 bases in the middle. The CDR3 has 12 residues. This clonotype was counted once. This may come from a read error, since a much larger clone is one base off. The CDR3 ends on some other residue instead of the conserved phenylalanine or tryptophan, so this is likely a read error. This sample's time point: persistent/refractory GD, antithyroid drugs over 5 years with positive TRAb. PBMCs provided the RNA from which the TCR library was made. Construction of the TCR beta libraries employed iRepertoire HTBI primers in conjunction with Arm-PCR of CDR3 regions. A single record per CDR3 protein comes from TCRdb applying MiXCR to the multiplex PCR reads. The sample lists approximately 400,000 distinct CDR3 sequences, about 25% seen once, with about a quarter in the top ten.

The receptor was isolated from a female donor with Graves disease. The sequences come from peripheral blood mononuclear cells (PBMCs), collected when the disease was refractory, from a patient treated with antithyroid drugs. The V and J genes are TRBV6-1 and TRBJ1-1, with D perhaps matching TRBD1 (5 bases). CDR3 nucleotide sequence: TGTGCCAGCACGACAGTGAACACTGAAGCTTTCCTT. Its translation is CASTTVNTEAFL.